Shown below are 17 T cell receptor beta chains from a single sample sequenced in a study of shared clonotypes between healthy human individuals. CD45RO-negative, CCR7-selected cells formed the naive CD8 fraction, which excluded terminally differentiated effector memory CD45RA+ cells. Data came from immunoSEQ multiplex PCR; TCRdb stores just in-frame clones and leaves some out. Among about 2.1 million clones, around 93% were seen once, and the ten largest hold roughly 1.8%. Input material: naive CD8+ T cells from PBMCs. Receptors originate from a man between 18 and 29 years old in good health. Some clones in this sample may be carry-over from other donors' samples.

The chain recombines TRBV27 with TRBJ2-3, with D hard to call. Germline CDR1 reads MNHEY; CDR2 reads SMNVEV (reference sequence). The CDR3 runs to 16 residues. The V gene lost 2 bases and the J gene lost 0 bases, with 12 bases spanning the gap. The CDR3 sequence: CASSLVGPASTDTQYF. The CDR3 bases are TGTGCCAGCAGTTTAGTAGGGCCCGCTAGCACAGATACGCAGTATTTT.

The V call is TRBV9, the J call TRBJ2-1; D tentatively fits TRBD1 or TRBD2 (6 bases each). Germline CDR1 and CDR2: SGDLS and YYNGEE. The ends were cut back, 4 bases at V and 10 bases at J, with 21 bases in the middle. This CDR3 region has 15 residues. The CDR3 reads CASSSGQWGVAEQFF. CDR3 DNA sequence: TGTGCCAGCAGCTCAGGACAGTGGGGGGTCGCGGAGCAGTTCTTC.

The V call is TRBV7-8, the J call TRBJ2-2; 8 nucleotides agree with TRBD2. Trimming took 1 base from V and 2 from J; bases not matched to a gene: 9. The CDR3 is made up of 18 amino acids. CDR1 and CDR2 (germline): SGHVS, FQNEAQ. CDR3 DNA sequence: TGTGCCAGCAGCTTAGTCCCCCGACTAGCGCCTAACACCGGGGAGCTGTTTTTT. It is translated as CASSLVPRLAPNTGELFF.

The chain recombines TRBV19 with TRBJ2-3, with D possibly matching TRBD2 (5 bases). Germline values: CDR1 LNHDA, CDR2 SQIVND (reference sequence). The V end was cut by 5 bases, the J end by 5 bases, with 11 bases between. The CDR3 consists of 13 residues. CDR3 sequence: CASSGRVGDTQYF. CDR3 bases: TGTGCCAGTAGTGGGAGAGTGGGAGATACGCAGTATTTT.

The DNA for the CDR3 is TGTGCCAGCAGTGAATGGCAGGACCGACCCAATGGCTACACCTTC. This sequence encodes CASSEWQDRPNGYTF. The chain couples TRBV6-1 to TRBJ1-2, with D unclear. The V gene's germline CDR1 is MNHNS and CDR2 SASEGT. The V and J ends lost 2 bases and 6 bases respectively, with 16 bases between them. This CDR3 spans 15 amino acids.

This clone was observed a single time. CDR3 coding DNA: TGTGCCAGCAGCTTACCGACTGCTGGGGCCAACGTCCTGACTTTC. Its translation is CASSLPTAGANVLTF. This sequence joins TRBV11-2 and TRBJ2-6, with D unclear. Per germline, CDR1 SGHAT and CDR2 FQNNGV. CDR3 length equals 15 residues. Trimming shortened V by 2 bases and J by 2 bases, and 7 bases separated the two germline ends.

V gene TRBV6-5 combines with J gene TRBJ2-3; the match to TRBD2 covers 8 bases. The CDR3 totals 15 residues. Germline V gene data show CDR1 as MNHEY and CDR2 as SVGAGI. V lost 2 bases, J lost 1 base, and 2 bases stayed unmatched. Here the CDR3 reads CASSYATSGTDTQYF. CDR3 bases: TGTGCCAGCAGTTACGCGACTAGCGGCACAGATACGCAGTATTTT.

Details on this clone: The sample has other DNA sequences that encode this CDR3 too. CDR3 loop: CASSLSPYEQYF. For the CDR3, the DNA is TGTGCCAGCAGCTTGAGTCCGTATGAGCAGTACTTC. This chain connects TRBV5-4 to TRBJ2-7; D not certain. CDR1 and CDR2 (germline): SGHNT, YYREEE (reference sequence). The length of the CDR3 is 12 residues. Trimming stripped 1 base from V and 7 bases from J, with 9 bases between. The full variable domain, in which reference TRBV5-4 and TRBJ2-7 provide the parts outside the CDR3, is ETGVTQSPTHLIKTRGQQVTLRCSSQSGHNTVSWYQQALGQGPQFIFQYYREEENGRGNFPPRFSGLQFPNYSSELNVNALELDDSALYLCASSLSPYEQYFGPGTRLTVT.

The chain is built from TRBV28 and TRBJ2-7; 7 bases agree with TRBD1. The junction had 4 bases not matched to a gene; V was cut back by 4 bases and J by 7 bases. The CDR3 runs to 12 residues. Germline V gene sequence: CDR1 MDHEN, CDR2 SYDVKM. In DNA, the CDR3 is TGTGCCAGCAGTTGGACAGGTGTTGAGCAGTACTTC. This encodes CASSWTGVEQYF.

This chain uses TRBV11-2 with TRBJ2-3, with D perhaps TRBD2 (5 bases). Germline CDR1 is SGHAT and CDR2 is FQNNGV. The CDR3 spans 12 residues. V shed 5 bases and J shed 5 bases, with 8 bases lying between them. CDR3 protein: CASSHGGDTQYF. The CDR3, as DNA: TGTGCCAGCAGCCACGGAGGAGATACGCAGTATTTT.

A remark on this clone: Other DNA sequences within the sample encode an identical CDR3. The rearrangement links TRBV7-9 to TRBJ2-7; D uncertain. Trimming took 2 bases from V and 1 from J, leaving 6 bases between them. Germline-derived CDR1 and CDR2 are SEHNR and FQNEAQ (reference sequence). This CDR3 region has 13 residues. The CDR3 region is CASSLSFSYEQYF. CDR3 coding DNA: TGTGCCAGCAGCTTATCGTTTTCCTACGAGCAGTACTTC.

The genes are TRBV6-5 and TRBJ1-2; 7 bases are a match to TRBD1. CDR1 and CDR2 (germline): MNHEY, SVGAGI. The J segment lost 4 bases and the V segment lost 7 bases, leaving 12 bases of the junction unmatched. This CDR3 is built from 15 residues. The CDR3 DNA sequence: TGTGCCAGCACTCCTTCCCAGGGGGTTCGCTATGGCTACACCTTC. It yields the protein CASTPSQGVRYGYTF.

This chain connects TRBV7-8 to TRBJ2-1, with 14 bases that match TRBD2. There are 18 residues in the CDR3. Germline loops: CDR1 SGHVS, CDR2 FQNEAQ. With V trimmed by 1 base and J by 4 bases, 6 bases remained unmatched. CDR3 in DNA: TGTGCCAGCAGCTTAGAAGGTCGACTAGCGGGAGGGTACAATGAGCAGTTCTTC. Its translation is CASSLEGRLAGGYNEQFF.

The chain combines TRBV7-3 with TRBJ1-1, with D unresolved. The V end was cut by 0 bases, the J end by 5 bases, with 16 bases between. Germline V lookup: CDR1 SGHTA, CDR2 FQGTGA. The CDR3 runs 16 residues. In DNA form, the CDR3 reads TGTGCCAGCAGCTTAACCACGACCGCGAGTCGGACTGAAGCTTTCTTT. Amino acid sequence: CASSLTTTASRTEAFF.

This clone was detected once. The rearrangement uses TRBV13 and TRBJ2-1; D gene unclear. Looked up from germline, CDR1 is PRHDT and CDR2 is FYEKMQ (reference sequence). With 5 bases removed from V and 0 bases from J, the gap between germline ends came to 11 bases. This CDR3 spans 15 amino acids. The CDR3 DNA sequence: TGTGCCAGCAGCGTGGACCGAAGCTCCTACAATGAGCAGTTCTTC. Translating it yields CASSVDRSSYNEQFF.

This clone was seen once. V is TRBV29-1 and J is TRBJ2-1; unclear D gene. Between the trimmed V and J ends, which lost 6 bases and 4 bases, there was a span of 13 bases. CDR3 size: 13 residues. CDR1 is SQVTM and CDR2 is ANQGSEA in the germline V gene. CDR3 in DNA: TGCAGCGTCTGGGGTACAGTTTACAATGAGCAGTTCTTC. It specifies CSVWGTVYNEQFF.

The V call is TRBV19, the J call TRBJ1-3; the D gene is possibly TRBD1 (6 bases). The ends were cut back, 6 bases at V and 6 bases at J, with 15 bases in the middle. In germline, CDR1 is LNHDA, CDR2 SQIVND (reference sequence). The CDR3 contains 14 residues. The CDR3 DNA reads TGTGCCAGTAGGCGGGACACCTGGGAAAACACCATATATTTT. Translating it yields CASRRDTWENTIYF.